The 25 T cell receptor beta chains in this list originate from one sample, sequenced in a study of control samples from healthy donors and cancer patients. Generated by immunoSEQ multiplex PCR, the TCRdb table keeps only in-frame clones and is missing some. Of 80,000 to 100,000 clones listed, around three quarters are singletons. The material sequenced was blood. All receptors derive from a woman younger than 45 in good health.

This chain links TRBV7-2 with TRBJ2-1; 7 nucleotides match TRBD2. CDR3 length: 13 amino acids. The trim removed 5 bases at V and 6 bases at J, leaving 4 bases unmatched. Germline CDR1 SGHTA, CDR2 FQGNSA. Here the CDR3 DNA reads TGTGCCAGCAGCCCGGGACTAACCAATGAGCAGTTCTTC. Protein product: CASSPGLTNEQFF.

This chain's CDR3 is CASSKTGTGGIYEQYF. CDR3 nucleotide sequence: TGTGCCAGCAGCAAAACCGGGACAGGGGGTATCTACGAGCAGTACTTC. The chain employs TRBV13 and TRBJ2-7; 11 nucleotides align to TRBD1. Germline V gives CDR1 PRHDT, CDR2 FYEKMQ (reference sequence). The CDR3 is 16 residues long. With 5 bases clipped from V and 3 bases from J, the junction kept 9 bases outside the gene matches.

The chain links TRBV15 to TRBJ2-4; no definite D call. The CDR3 has 15 residues. Trimming removed 1 base from V and 0 bases from J, with 7 bases in between. The germline CDR1 and CDR2 sequences are LNHNV and YYDKDF (reference sequence). This CDR3 reads CATSRVRTAKNIQYF. The DNA for the CDR3 is TGTGCCACCAGCAGAGTAAGGACAGCCAAAAACATTCAGTACTTC.

This clone occurred once. CDR3 DNA: TGTGCCAGCAACCAGGGCGGGAACACTGAAGCTTTCTTT. As protein: CASNQGGNTEAFF. J is TRBJ1-1 and V is TRBV3-1 (or the pseudogene TRBV3-2), with D tentatively TRBD1 (5 bases). Germline values: CDR1 LGHDT, CDR2 YNNKEL (reference sequence). V lost 7 bases and J 1 base, leaving 10 bases between the germline ends. The CDR3 has 13 amino acids.

In its sample, this clone was seen once. This sequence joins TRBV5-5 and TRBJ2-5; 8 bases map to TRBD1. The CDR3 is 16 residues long. The V segment lost 3 bases and the J segment 5 bases; nucleotides outside the gene matches: 12. The germline V gene has CDR1 SGHKS and CDR2 YYEKEE (reference sequence). Written as DNA, the CDR3 is TGTGCCAGCAGCTCCGGCGGGTTCAGGGGGCGGGAGACCCAGTACTTC. Translated, it gives CASSSGGFRGRETQYF.

This clone was seen a single time. The V call is TRBV16, the J call TRBJ2-1; TRBD1 is a possible D gene (6 bases). CDR1 and CDR2 (germline): KGHSY, FQNENV. Trimming took 4 bases from V and 9 from J, leaving 7 bases between them. This CDR3 comprises 11 residues. CDR3: CASSRGGEQFF. The CDR3 bases are TGTGCCAGCAGCCGAGGGGGTGAGCAGTTCTTC. Complete variable domain (other parts from reference TRBV16 and TRBJ2-1): GEEVAQTPKHLVRGEGQKAKLYCAPIKGHSYVFWYQQVLKNEFKFLISFQNENVFDETGMPKERFSAKCLPNSPCSLEIQATKLEDSAVYFCASSRGGEQFFGPGTRLTVL.

The V gene is TRBV5-5, the J gene TRBJ2-6, with a tentative D call TRBD1 (5 bases). The CDR3 sequence is 15 residues long. V lost 4 bases to trimming and J lost 4 bases, with 12 bases between them. From germline, CDR1 is SGHKS and CDR2 YYEKEE (reference sequence). The CDR3 protein is CASSLAGNGANVLTF. CDR3 in DNA: TGTGCCAGCAGCCTGGCAGGGAACGGGGCCAACGTCCTGACTTTC.

V and J are TRBV5-6 and TRBJ2-1; 8 nucleotides agree with TRBD1. Unmatched junction bases numbered 12, after V lost 0 bases and J lost 7 bases. This CDR3 has 17 amino acids. The germline V gene encodes CDR1 SGHDT and CDR2 YYEEEE. For the CDR3, the DNA is TGTGCCAGCAGCTTGGCCCCCGGACAGGGTAGGAGGAATGAGCAGTTCTTC. Its translation is CASSLAPGQGRRNEQFF.

This chain uses TRBV25-1 with TRBJ1-2; a weak D match, TRBD1 (5 bases). Looked up from germline, CDR1 is MGHDK and CDR2 is SYGVNS. The CDR3 is 13 residues long. The CDR3 bases are TGTGCGGGGCGGGGCGCAACTAACTATGGCTACACCTTC. It encodes CAGRGATNYGYTF.

J is TRBJ2-5 and V is TRBV29-1; 8 bases match TRBD1. J lost 0 bases, V lost 4 bases, and 7 bases had no gene match. In germline, CDR1 is SQVTM, CDR2 ANQGSEA. The CDR3 consists of 15 residues. The CDR3 loop reads CSVVPGTGNQETQYF. The CDR3 DNA follows: TGCAGCGTTGTTCCCGGGACAGGCAACCAAGAGACCCAGTACTTC.

CDR3 region: CASSPSTYNEQFF. In DNA form, the CDR3 reads TGTGCCAGCTCACCGTCAACCTACAATGAGCAGTTCTTC. The chain couples TRBV18 to TRBJ2-1, with no clear D. The ends were cut back, 3 bases at V and 2 bases at J, with 5 bases in the middle. The germline gives CDR1 KGHSH, CDR2 LQKENI. This CDR3 contains 13 residues.

V usage is TRBV5-1 and J usage is TRBJ1-1; possible D gene TRBD1, 5 bases. CDR1 is SGHRS and CDR2 is YFSETQ in the germline V gene. The CDR3 spans 15 residues. Between the trimmed V and J ends, which lost 0 bases and 4 bases, there was a span of 13 bases. The CDR3 sequence is CASSLDRPFGTEAFF. CDR3 nucleotide sequence: TGCGCCAGCAGCTTGGACAGGCCATTTGGCACTGAAGCTTTCTTT.

V gene TRBV5-1 combines with J gene TRBJ2-3; 8 positions match TRBD2. After removal of 0 bases from V and 4 bases from J, the junction contained 4 bases not matched to a gene. Germline V gives CDR1 SGHRS, CDR2 YFSETQ. The CDR3 has 15 amino acids. The CDR3 loop reads CASSLASGGPDTQYF. In DNA form, the CDR3 reads TGCGCCAGCAGCTTGGCCAGCGGGGGCCCAGATACGCAGTATTTT.

CDR3 region: CASSRTKSTGELFF. The CDR3, as DNA: TGCGCCAGCAGCCGGACGAAAAGCACCGGGGAGCTGTTTTTT. The V and J genes are TRBV4-3 and TRBJ2-2; the D is unclear. The CDR3 spans 14 residues. The germline CDR1 and CDR2 sequences are LGHNA and YSLEER. Trimming took 4 bases from V and 4 from J, leaving 10 bases between them.

The rearrangement uses TRBV5-1 and TRBJ1-2, with D possibly matching TRBD1 (6 bases). V was pared by 5 bases and J by 7 bases, with 21 bases between. The CDR3 is made up of 15 amino acids. CDR1 is SGHRS, CDR2 YFSETQ, per germline. CDR3 bases: TGCGCCAGCAGACGGGTGGGGGGCTCCGTCTCTGGCTACACCTTC. Its translation: CASRRVGGSVSGYTF.

This clone was seen once. The genes are TRBV19 and TRBJ2-4, with D uncertain. Germline V gene sequence: CDR1 LNHDA, CDR2 SQIVND (reference sequence). The CDR3 consists of 15 residues. Deletions cut 7 bases from V and 0 bases from J, with 13 bases between. CDR3 residues: CASMDPSLAKNIQYF. CDR3 DNA sequence: TGTGCCAGTATGGATCCCTCACTAGCCAAAAACATTCAGTACTTC. Together with reference TRBV19 and TRBJ2-4, the CDR3 gives the full variable domain: DGGITQSPKYLFRKEGQNVTLSCEQNLNHDAMYWYRQDPGQGLRLIYYSQIVNDFQKGDIAEGYSVSREKKESFPLTVTSAQKNPTAFYLCASMDPSLAKNIQYFGAGTRLSVL.

V usage is TRBV20-1 and J usage is TRBJ2-3; 8 bases fit TRBD2. The germline gives CDR1 DFQATT, CDR2 SNEGSKA (reference sequence). V lost 3 bases to trimming and J lost 0 bases; unmatched junction nucleotides: 5. CDR3 size: 15 residues. The CDR3 protein is CSASMSGGSTDTQYF. In DNA form, the CDR3 reads TGCAGTGCTAGTATGAGCGGGGGAAGCACAGATACGCAGTATTTT.

V is TRBV6-6 and J is TRBJ1-1, with 8 bases aligning to TRBD1. This CDR3 is built from 14 residues. The V and J ends lost 2 bases and 5 bases, in that order; junction bases with no gene match: 4. Germline V CDR1 and CDR2: MNHNY, SVGAGI (reference sequence). CDR3 loop: CASSYDRGLTEAFF. CDR3 nucleotide sequence: TGTGCCAGCAGTTACGACAGGGGCCTGACTGAAGCTTTCTTT.

This chain connects TRBV18 to TRBJ2-7, with TRBD1 matching 9 bases. This CDR3 has 13 residues. Germline CDR1 and CDR2: KGHSH and LQKENI. V lost 3 bases to trimming and J lost 5 bases; unmatched junction nucleotides: 2. The CDR3 here is CASSPGDRDEQYF. The CDR3 DNA follows: TGTGCCAGCTCACCGGGGGACAGGGACGAGCAGTACTTC.

This clone was detected only a few times. V gene TRBV9 combines with J gene TRBJ2-1; D gene ambiguous. Trimming removed 1 base from V and 8 bases from J, with 19 bases in between. The CDR3 loop spans 16 amino acids. Per germline, CDR1 SGDLS and CDR2 YYNGEE. The CDR3 nucleotides read TGTGCCAGCAGCGTACGTACCGGTCGCCCTACGGATGAGCAGTTCTTC. This gives the protein CASSVRTGRPTDEQFF.

There are a few counts of this clone. The chain carries TRBV9 and TRBJ1-5; D ambiguous. The V end lost 1 base, the J end lost 0 bases, and 2 bases lay between the germline ends. The CDR3 has 13 amino acids. Germline CDR1 and CDR2: SGDLS and YYNGEE. The CDR3 DNA is TGTGCCAGCAGCGTATATAGCAATCAGCCCCAGCATTTT. It is translated as CASSVYSNQPQHF.

This clone was detected only once. The chain combines TRBV10-3 with TRBJ2-2; 7 bases line up with TRBD2. Germline V lookup: CDR1 ENHRY, CDR2 SYGVKD. The trim removed 7 bases at V and 1 base at J, leaving 0 bases unmatched. The CDR3 totals 13 residues. The CDR3 is CAIKRGNTGELFF. The CDR3 DNA follows: TGTGCCATCAAGCGGGGGAACACCGGGGAGCTGTTTTTT.

The chain carries TRBV6-2 or TRBV6-3 and TRBJ1-4; possibly TRBD1 for D (5 bases). The CDR3 consists of 17 residues. V gave up 0 bases and J gave up 5 bases, with 16 bases separating them. Looked up from germline, CDR1 is MNHEY and CDR2 is SVGEGT. Here the CDR3 DNA reads TGTGCCAGCAGTTACTCGAGGCAGGGTGTGGCGAATGAAAAACTGTTTTTT. The encoded protein is CASSYSRQGVANEKLFF.

This clone was recorded once. The chain couples TRBV5-4 to TRBJ2-1, with 9 bases lining up with TRBD2. Germline CDR1 is SGHNT and CDR2 is YYREEE (reference sequence). This CDR3 region has 16 residues. The V gene end was trimmed by 4 bases and the J gene end by 5 bases; junction bases not matched to a gene: 10. Here the CDR3 DNA reads TGTGCCAGCAGCCTCGGTAGGACTAGCGCTAACAATGAGCAGTTCTTC. Its protein product is CASSLGRTSANNEQFF.

V usage is TRBV19 and J usage is TRBJ2-5; D might be TRBD2 (6 bases). This CDR3 contains 15 residues. V lost 5 bases and J lost 5, with 18 bases in between. Germline V lookup: CDR1 LNHDA, CDR2 SQIVND (reference sequence). CDR3: CASSEQAPRGETQYF. For the CDR3, the DNA is TGTGCCAGTAGTGAACAGGCCCCACGGGGGGAGACCCAGTACTTC.